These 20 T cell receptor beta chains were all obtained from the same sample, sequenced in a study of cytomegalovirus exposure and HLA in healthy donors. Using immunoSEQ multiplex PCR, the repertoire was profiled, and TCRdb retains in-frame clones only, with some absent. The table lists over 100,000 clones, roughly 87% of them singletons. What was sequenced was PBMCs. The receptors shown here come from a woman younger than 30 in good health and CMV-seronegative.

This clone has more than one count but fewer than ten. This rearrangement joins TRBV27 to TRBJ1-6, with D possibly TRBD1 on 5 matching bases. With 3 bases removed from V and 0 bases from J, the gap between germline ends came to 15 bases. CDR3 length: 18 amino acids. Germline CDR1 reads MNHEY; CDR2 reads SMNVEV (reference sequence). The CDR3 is CASSFLFAGPSYNSPLHF. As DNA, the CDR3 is TGTGCCAGCAGTTTTTTGTTCGCAGGGCCCTCCTATAATTCACCCCTCCACTTT.

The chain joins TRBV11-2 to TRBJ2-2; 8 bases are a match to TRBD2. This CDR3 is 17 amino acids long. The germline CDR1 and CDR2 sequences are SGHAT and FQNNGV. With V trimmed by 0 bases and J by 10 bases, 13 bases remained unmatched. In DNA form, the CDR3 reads TGTGCCAGCAGCTTAGATCTTGGCGGGGGGCCTTTAAAGGAGCTGTTTTTT. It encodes CASSLDLGGGPLKELFF.

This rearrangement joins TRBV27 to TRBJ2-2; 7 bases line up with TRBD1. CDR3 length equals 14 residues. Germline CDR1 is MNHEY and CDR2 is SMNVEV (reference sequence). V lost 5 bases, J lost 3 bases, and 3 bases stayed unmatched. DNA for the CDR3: TGTGCCAGCAGTACAGGGGCCTACACCGGGGAGCTGTTTTTT. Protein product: CASSTGAYTGELFF.

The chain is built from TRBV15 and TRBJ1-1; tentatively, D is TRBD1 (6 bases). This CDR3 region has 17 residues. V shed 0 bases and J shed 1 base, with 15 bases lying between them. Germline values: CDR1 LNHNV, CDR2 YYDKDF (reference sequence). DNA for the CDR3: TGTGCCACCAGCAGAGATATAATGGGGGCAGGGAACACTGAAGCTTTCTTT. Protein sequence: CATSRDIMGAGNTEAFF.

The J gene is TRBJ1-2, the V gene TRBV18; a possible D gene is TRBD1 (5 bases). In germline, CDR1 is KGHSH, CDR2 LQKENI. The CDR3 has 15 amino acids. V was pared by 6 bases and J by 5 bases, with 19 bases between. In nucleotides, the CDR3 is TGTGCCAGCTCGACGGACATGCAGGAGTTTTATGGCTACACCTTC. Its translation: CASSTDMQEFYGYTF.

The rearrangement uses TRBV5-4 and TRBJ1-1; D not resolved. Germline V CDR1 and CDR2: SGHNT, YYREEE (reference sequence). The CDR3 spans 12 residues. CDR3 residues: CAFGSENTEAFF. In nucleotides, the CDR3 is TGTGCTTTTGGGAGTGAGAACACTGAAGCTTTCTTT. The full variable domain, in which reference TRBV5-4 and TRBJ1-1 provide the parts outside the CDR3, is ETGVTQSPTHLIKTRGQQVTLRCSSQSGHNTVSWYQQALGQGPQFIFQYYREEENGRGNFPPRFSGLQFPNYSSELNVNALELDDSALYLCAFGSENTEAFFGQGTRLTVV.

The CDR3 reads CASSPAGLAGDYSYEQYF. The CDR3 DNA reads TGTGCCAGCAGCCCCGCGGGACTAGCGGGGGATTACTCCTACGAGCAGTACTTC. The rearrangement uses TRBV9 and TRBJ2-7, with 14 bases matching TRBD2. V was clipped by 4 bases and J by 0 bases; unmatched bases: 9. This CDR3 is 18 amino acids long. Germline CDR1 reads SGDLS; CDR2 reads YYNGEE.

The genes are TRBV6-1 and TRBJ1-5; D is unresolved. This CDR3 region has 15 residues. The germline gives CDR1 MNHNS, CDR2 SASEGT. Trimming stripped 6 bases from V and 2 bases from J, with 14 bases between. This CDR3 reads CASRPLGAGNQPQHF. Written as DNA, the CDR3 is TGTGCCAGCAGGCCCCTAGGCGCCGGCAATCAGCCCCAGCATTTT.

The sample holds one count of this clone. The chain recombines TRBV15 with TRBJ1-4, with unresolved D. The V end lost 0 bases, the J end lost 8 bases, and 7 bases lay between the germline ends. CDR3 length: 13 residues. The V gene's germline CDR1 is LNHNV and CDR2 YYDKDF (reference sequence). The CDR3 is CATSRDQVEKLFF. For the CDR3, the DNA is TGTGCCACCAGCAGAGATCAGGTGGAAAAACTGTTTTTT.

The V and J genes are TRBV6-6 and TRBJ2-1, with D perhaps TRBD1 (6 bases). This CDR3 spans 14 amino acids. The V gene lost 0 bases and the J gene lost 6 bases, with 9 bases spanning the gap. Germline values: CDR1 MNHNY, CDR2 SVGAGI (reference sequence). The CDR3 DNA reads TGTGCCAGCAGTTACTCGGGGGCCGGCAATGAGCAGTTCTTC. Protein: CASSYSGAGNEQFF.

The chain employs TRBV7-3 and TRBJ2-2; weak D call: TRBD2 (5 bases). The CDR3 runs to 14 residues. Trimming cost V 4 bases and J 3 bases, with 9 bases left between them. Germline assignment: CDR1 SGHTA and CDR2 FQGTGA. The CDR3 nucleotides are TGTGCCAGCAGCTGGGGAGCTGACACCGGGGAGCTGTTTTTT. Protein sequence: CASSWGADTGELFF.

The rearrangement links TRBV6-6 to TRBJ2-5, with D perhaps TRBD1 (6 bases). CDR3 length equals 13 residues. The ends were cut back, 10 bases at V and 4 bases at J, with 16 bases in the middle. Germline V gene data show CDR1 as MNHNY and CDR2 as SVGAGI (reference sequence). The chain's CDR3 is CATSTGYAETQYF. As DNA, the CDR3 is TGTGCCACCTCCACAGGGTACGCAGAGACCCAGTACTTC.

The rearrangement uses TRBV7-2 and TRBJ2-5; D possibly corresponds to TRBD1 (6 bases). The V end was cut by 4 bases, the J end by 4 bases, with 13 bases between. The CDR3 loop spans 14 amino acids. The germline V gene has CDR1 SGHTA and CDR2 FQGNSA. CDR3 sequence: CASSSYRVGETQYF. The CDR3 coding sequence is TGTGCCAGCAGCTCCTACAGGGTTGGAGAGACCCAGTACTTC.

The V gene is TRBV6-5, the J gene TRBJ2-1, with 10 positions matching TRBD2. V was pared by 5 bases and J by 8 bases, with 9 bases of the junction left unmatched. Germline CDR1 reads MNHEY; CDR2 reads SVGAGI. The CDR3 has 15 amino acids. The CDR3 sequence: CASSRPGLATDEQFF. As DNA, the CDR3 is TGTGCCAGCAGTCGGCCGGGACTAGCGACCGATGAGCAGTTCTTC.

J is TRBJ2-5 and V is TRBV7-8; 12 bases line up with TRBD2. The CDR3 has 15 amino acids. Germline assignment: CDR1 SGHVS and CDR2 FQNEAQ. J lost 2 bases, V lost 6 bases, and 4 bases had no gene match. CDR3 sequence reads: CASSGTSGSQETQYF. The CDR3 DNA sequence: TGTGCCAGCAGTGGGACTAGCGGGTCTCAAGAGACCCAGTACTTC.

The CDR3 sequence is CASSIWGRGTNYQPQHF. The DNA of the CDR3 is TGTGCCAGTAGTATCTGGGGCAGGGGGACAAACTATCAGCCCCAGCATTTT. The gene calls are TRBV19 and TRBJ1-5; 7 positions agree with TRBD1. CDR1 is LNHDA and CDR2 is SQIVND in the germline V gene (reference sequence). The CDR3 runs 17 residues. V lost 3 bases, J lost 5 bases, and 13 bases stayed unmatched.

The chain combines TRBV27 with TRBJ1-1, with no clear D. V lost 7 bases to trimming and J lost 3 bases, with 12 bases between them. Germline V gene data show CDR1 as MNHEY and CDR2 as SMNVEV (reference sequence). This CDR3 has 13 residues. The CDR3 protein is CASKGTAYTEAFF. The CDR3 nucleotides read TGTGCCAGCAAAGGAACAGCCTACACTGAAGCTTTCTTT.

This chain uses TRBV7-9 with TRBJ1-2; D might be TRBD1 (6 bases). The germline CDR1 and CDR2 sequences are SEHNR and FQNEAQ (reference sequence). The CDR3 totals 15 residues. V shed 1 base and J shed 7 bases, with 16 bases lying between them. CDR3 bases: TGTGCCAGCAGCTTAGATCAGGGGAGAAGGAGTGGCTACACCTTC. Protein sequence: CASSLDQGRRSGYTF.

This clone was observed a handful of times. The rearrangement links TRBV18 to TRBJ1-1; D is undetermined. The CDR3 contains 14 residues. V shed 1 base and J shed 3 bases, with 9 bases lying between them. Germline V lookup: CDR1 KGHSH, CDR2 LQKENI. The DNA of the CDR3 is TGTGCCAGCTCACCACAGCCCCTCTACACTGAAGCTTTCTTT. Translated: CASSPQPLYTEAFF.

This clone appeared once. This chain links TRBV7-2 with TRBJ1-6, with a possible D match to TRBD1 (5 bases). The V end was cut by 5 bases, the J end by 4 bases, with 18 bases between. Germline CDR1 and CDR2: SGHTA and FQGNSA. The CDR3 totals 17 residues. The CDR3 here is CASSTIGDLDYNSPLHF. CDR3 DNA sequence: TGTGCCAGCAGCACAATTGGGGACTTGGATTATAATTCACCCCTCCACTTT.